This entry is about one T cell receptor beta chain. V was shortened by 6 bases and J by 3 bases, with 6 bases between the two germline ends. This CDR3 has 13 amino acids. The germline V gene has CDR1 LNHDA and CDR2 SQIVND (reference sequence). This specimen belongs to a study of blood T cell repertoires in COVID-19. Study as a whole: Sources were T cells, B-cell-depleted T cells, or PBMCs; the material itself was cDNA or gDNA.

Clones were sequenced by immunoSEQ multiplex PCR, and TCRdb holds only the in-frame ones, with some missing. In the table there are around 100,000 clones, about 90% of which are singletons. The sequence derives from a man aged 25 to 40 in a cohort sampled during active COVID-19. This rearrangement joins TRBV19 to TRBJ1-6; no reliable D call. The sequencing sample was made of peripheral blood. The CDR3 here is CASRLLYNSPLHF. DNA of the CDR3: TGTGCCAGTAGACTACTCTATAATTCACCCCTCCACTTT.